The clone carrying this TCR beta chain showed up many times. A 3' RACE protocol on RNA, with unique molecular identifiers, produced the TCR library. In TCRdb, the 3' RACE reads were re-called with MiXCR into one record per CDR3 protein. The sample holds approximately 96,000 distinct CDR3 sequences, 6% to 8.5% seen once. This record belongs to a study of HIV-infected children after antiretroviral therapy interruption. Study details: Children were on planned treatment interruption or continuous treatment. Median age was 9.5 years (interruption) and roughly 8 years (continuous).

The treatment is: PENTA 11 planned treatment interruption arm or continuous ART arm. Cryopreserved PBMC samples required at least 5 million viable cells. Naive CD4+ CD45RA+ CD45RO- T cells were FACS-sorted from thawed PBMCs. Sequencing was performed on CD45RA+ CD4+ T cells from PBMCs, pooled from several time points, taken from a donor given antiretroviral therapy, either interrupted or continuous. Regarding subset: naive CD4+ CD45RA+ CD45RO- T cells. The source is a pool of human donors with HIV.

CDR3 DNA: TGCGCCAGCAGTGATGACTCCTACGAGCAGTACTTC. As protein: CASSDDSYEQYF. The chain joins TRBV10-1 to TRBJ2-7; D is unclear. V was pared by 3 bases and J by 0 bases, with 3 bases between. This CDR3 spans 12 amino acids. Germline loops: CDR1 WNHNN, CDR2 SYGVQD (reference sequence).